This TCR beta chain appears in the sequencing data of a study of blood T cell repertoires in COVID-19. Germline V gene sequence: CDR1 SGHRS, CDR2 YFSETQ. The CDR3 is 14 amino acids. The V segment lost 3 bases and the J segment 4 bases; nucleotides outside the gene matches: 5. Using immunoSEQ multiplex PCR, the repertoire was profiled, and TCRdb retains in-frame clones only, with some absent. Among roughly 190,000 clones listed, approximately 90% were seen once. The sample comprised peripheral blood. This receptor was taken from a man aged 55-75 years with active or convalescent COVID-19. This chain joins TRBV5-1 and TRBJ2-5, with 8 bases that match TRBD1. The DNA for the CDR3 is TGCGCCAGCAGCTCGACCACAGGGGGAGAGACCCAGTACTTC. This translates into CASSSTTGGETQYF.